The source of this T cell receptor beta chain is a study of cytomegalovirus exposure and HLA in healthy donors. Findings and caveats of the study: In an earlier analysis, productive rearrangement rates for most beta V segments clustered near 87% or 30%. Serostatus for CMV was the only available immune exposure information.

The germline V gene encodes CDR1 SGHTA and CDR2 FQGNSA. The V gene end was trimmed by 5 bases and the J gene end by 5 bases; junction bases not matched to a gene: 10. The CDR3 length is 15 residues. A note on this clone: The target antigen is unknown.

Both 60 Vbeta primers and 13 Jbeta primers went into the PCR. Profiled with immunoSEQ multiplex PCR; TCRdb holds only in-frame clones, not every one. Of 100,000 or so clones in the sample, roughly 79% were seen once. The sequence derives from a middle-aged man in good health and CMV-seronegative. The V call is TRBV7-2, the J call TRBJ2-5; 8 bases line up with TRBD1. Sample: PBMCs. The CDR3: CASSPRTGRGETQYF. The CDR3 DNA reads as TGTGCCAGCAGCCCTCGGACAGGGCGGGGTGAGACCCAGTACTTC.